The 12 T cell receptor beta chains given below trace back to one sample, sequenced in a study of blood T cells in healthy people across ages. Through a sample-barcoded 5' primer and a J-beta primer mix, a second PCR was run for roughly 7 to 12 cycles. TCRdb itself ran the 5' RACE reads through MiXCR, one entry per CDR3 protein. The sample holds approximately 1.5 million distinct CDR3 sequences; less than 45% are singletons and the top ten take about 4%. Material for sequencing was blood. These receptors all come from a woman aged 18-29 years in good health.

The CDR3 DNA follows: TGCAGTGCTCGGGACAGGATAATTGCAACTAATGAAAAACTGTTTTTT. Its protein product is CSARDRIIATNEKLFF. The chain recombines TRBV20-1 with TRBJ1-4, with 8 bases fitting TRBD1. V was clipped by 5 bases and J by 0 bases; unmatched bases: 8. This CDR3 region has 16 residues. CDR1 and CDR2 from the germline V gene are DFQATT and SNEGSKA (reference sequence).

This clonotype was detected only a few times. CDR3 DNA sequence: TGTGCCAGCAGCGTAGACCCCTCCCGTGGGACTAGCGGGAGTGTCAATGAGCAGTTCTTC. This encodes CASSVDPSRGTSGSVNEQFF. V gene TRBV9 combines with J gene TRBJ2-1, with TRBD2 identical over 14 bases. V shed 0 bases, J shed 6 bases, and the junction held 14 bases outside the gene matches. The germline CDR1 and CDR2 sequences are SGDLS and YYNGEE. This CDR3 is 20 amino acids long.

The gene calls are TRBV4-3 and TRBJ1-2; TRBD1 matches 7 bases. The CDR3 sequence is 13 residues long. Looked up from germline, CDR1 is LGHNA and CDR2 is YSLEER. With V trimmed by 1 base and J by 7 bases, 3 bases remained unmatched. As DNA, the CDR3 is TGCGCCAGCAGCCAAGTGAGGGGGCTTGGCTACACCTTC. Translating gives CASSQVRGLGYTF.

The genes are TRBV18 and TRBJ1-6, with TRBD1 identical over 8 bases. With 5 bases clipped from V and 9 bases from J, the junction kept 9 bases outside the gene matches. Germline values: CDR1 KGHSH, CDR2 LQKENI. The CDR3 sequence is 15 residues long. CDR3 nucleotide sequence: TGTGCCAGCTCAGCCACAGGGGGTAAAGGTTCACCCCTCCACTTT. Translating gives CASSATGGKGSPLHF.

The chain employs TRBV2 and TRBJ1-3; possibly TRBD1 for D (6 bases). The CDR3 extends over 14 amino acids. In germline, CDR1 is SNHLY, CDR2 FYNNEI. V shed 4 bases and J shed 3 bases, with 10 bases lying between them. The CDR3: CASSAQGGGNTIYF. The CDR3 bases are TGTGCCAGCAGTGCACAGGGTGGTGGAAACACCATATATTTT. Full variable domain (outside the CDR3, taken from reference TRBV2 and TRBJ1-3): EPEVTQTPSHQVTQMGQEVILRCVPISNHLYFYWYRQILGQKVEFLVSFYNNEISEKSEIFDDQFSVERPDGSNFTLKIRSTKLEDSAMYFCASSAQGGGNTIYFGEGSWLTVV.

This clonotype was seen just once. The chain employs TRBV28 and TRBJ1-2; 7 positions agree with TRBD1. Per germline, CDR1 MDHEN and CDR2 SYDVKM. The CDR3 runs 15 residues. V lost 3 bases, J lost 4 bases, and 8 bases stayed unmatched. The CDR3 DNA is TGTGCCAGCAGTTTGACGTCCGACAGGGTCTATGGCTACACCTTC. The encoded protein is CASSLTSDRVYGYTF.

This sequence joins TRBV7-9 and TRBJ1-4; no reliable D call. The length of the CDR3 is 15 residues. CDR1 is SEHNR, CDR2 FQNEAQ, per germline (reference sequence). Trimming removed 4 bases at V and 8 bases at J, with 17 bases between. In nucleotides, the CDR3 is TGTGCCAGCAGCTCGTCGAGGGAGGGTTGGGAAAAACTGTTTTTT. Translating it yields CASSSSREGWEKLFF.

The CDR3 sequence is CASSYLAGPTGELFF. CDR3 nucleotides: TGTGCCAGCAGTTACCTAGCGGGACCCACGGGGGAGCTGTTTTTT. This chain connects TRBV6-5 to TRBJ2-2; 9 nucleotides agree with TRBD2. The germline V gene has CDR1 MNHEY and CDR2 SVGAGI. The CDR3 is made up of 15 amino acids. V trimming: 2 bases; J trimming: 8 bases; junction bases outside the gene matches: 6.

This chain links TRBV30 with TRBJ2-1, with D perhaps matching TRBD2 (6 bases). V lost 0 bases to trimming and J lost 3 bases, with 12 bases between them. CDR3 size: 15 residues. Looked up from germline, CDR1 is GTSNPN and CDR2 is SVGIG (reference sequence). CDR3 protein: CAWSVGTFVYNEQFF. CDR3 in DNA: TGTGCCTGGAGTGTCGGGACTTTTGTCTACAATGAGCAGTTCTTC.

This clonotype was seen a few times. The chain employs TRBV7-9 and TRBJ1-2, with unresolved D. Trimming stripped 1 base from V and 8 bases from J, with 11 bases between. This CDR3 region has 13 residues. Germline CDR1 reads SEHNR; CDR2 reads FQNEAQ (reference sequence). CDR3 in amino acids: CASSLDLSGGYTF. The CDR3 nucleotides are TGTGCCAGCAGCTTAGATCTTTCTGGGGGCTACACCTTC.

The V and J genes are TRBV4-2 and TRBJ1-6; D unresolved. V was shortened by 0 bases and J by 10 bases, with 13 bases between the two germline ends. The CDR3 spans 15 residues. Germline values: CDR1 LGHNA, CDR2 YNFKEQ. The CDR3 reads CASSQEAADGSPLHF. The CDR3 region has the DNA TGTGCCAGCAGCCAAGAGGCGGCGGACGGATCACCCCTCCACTTT.

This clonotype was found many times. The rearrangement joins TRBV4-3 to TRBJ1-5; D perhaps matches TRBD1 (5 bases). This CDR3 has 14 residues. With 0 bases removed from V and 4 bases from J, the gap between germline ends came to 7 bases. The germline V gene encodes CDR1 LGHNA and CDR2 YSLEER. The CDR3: CASSQDSGNQPQHF. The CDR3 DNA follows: TGCGCCAGCAGCCAAGATTCAGGGAATCAGCCCCAGCATTTT.